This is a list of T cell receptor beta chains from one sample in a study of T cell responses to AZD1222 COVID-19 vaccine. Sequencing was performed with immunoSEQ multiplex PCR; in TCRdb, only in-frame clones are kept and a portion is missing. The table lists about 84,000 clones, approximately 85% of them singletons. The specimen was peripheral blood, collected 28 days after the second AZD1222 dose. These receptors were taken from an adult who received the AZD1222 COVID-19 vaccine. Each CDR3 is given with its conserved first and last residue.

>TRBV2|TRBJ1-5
CASSEGIEAQPQHF
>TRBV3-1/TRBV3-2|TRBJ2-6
CASSRTLSGANVLTF
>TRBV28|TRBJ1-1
CASSLKGEGSTEAFF
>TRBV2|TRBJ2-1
CASSEEEKQFF
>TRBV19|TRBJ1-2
CASTTGSGYTF
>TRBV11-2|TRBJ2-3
CASSSRSQAGGRKYF
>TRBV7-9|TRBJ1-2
CASSPGTGSANYGYTF
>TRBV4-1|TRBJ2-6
CASSQQIIGVGSGANVLTF
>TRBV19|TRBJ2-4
CASSIGGRGKNIQYF
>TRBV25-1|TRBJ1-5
CASTGQGAGQPQHF
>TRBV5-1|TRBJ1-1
CASSLGSGAEAFF
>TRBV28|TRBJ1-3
CASSLIFKSSGNTIYF
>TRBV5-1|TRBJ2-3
CASSPGAGEDTQYF
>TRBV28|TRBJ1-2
CASRLSGSHYGYTF
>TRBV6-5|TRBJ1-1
CASSYGGQGHNTEAFF
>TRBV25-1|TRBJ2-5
CASGDRGETQYF
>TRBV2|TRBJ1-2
CASSEEEENGYTF
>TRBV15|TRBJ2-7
CATSWDVAGTYEQYF
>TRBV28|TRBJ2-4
CASSFSGAGNIQYF
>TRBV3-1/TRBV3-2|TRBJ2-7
CASSQAWHPWPRGQYF
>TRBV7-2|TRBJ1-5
CASSFRQSQPQHF
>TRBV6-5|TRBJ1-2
CASSPRGQTNYGYTF
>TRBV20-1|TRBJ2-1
CSASRTSGSADEQFF
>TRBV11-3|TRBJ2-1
CATNTGGLEEQFF
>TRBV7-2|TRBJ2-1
CASSPGGLAVNEQFF
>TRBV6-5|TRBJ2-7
CASSYSNRGTYEQYF
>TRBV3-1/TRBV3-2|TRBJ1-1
CASSPVHRENTEAFF
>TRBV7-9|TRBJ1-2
CASSLVKDSYGYTF
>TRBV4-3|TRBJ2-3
CASSQEDRVTDTQYF
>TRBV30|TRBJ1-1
CAWKPTDRFNTEAFF
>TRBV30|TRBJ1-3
CAQAGRTLGNTIYF
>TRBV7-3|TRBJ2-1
CASSLTAGTSEQFF
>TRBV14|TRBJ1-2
CASSQGPAGINYGYTF
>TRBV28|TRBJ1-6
CASSTRTVQRLHF
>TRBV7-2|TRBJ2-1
CASSLELAGGGNEQFF
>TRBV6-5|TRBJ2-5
CASSFSGETQYF
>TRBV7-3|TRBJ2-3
CASSPSGGKADTQYF
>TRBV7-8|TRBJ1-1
CASSLPANGRNTEAFF
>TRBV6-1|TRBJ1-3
CASSADPAQTGNTIYF
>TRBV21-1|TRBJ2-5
CASSKPHLLREGGSETQYF
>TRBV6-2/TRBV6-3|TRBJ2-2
CASSWFRDGELFF
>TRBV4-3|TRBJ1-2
CASSQDLVDRGPRSGYTF
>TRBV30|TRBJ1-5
CAWRGVGSNQPQHF
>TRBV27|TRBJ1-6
CASWTVSDNSPLHF
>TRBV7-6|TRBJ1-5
CASSLAGGLNQPQHF
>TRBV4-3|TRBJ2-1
CASSHGGGAKEQFF
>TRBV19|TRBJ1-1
CASTPRRGRNTEAFF
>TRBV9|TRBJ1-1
CASSPMGRPEAFF
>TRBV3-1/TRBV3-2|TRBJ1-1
CASSPSLGQRSEAFF